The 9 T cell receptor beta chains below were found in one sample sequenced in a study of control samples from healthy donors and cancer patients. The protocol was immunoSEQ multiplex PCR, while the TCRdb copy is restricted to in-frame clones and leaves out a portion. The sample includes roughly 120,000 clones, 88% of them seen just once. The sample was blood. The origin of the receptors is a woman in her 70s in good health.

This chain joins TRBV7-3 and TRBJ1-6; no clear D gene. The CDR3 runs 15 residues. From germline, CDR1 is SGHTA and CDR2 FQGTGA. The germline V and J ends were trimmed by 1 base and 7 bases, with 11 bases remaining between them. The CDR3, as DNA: TGTGCCAGCAGCTTAAGTAATCAAGGGAATTCACCCCTCCACTTT. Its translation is CASSLSNQGNSPLHF. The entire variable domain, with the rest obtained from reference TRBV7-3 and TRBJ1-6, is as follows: GAGVSQTPSNKVTEKGKYVELRCDPISGHTALYWYRQSLGQGPEFLIYFQGTGAADDSGLPNDRFFAVRPEGSVSTLKIQRTERGDSAVYLCASSLSNQGNSPLHFGNGTRLTVT.

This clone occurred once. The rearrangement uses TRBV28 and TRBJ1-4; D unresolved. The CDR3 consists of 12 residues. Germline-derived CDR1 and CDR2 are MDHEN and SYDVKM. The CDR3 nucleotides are TGTGCGTCCAGTGACTGGGGTGAAAAACTGTTTTTT. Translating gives CASSDWGEKLFF.

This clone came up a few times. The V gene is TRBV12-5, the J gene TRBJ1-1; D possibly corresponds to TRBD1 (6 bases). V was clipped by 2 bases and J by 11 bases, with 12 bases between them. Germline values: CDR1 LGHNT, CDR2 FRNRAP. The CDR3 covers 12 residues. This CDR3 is CASGLNREMAFF. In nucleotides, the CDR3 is TGTGCTAGTGGTTTGAACAGGGAGATGGCTTTCTTT.

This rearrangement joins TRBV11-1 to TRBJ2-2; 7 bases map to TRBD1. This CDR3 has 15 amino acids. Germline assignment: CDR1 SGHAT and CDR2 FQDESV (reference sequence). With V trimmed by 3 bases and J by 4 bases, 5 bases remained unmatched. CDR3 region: CASSLLQGTTGELFF. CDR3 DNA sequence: TGTGCCAGCAGCTTGCTACAGGGGACCACCGGGGAGCTGTTTTTT.

The CDR3 DNA reads TGTGCCAGCAGCGTAGGGGGACAGGCTTGGACCCCGCAGTATTTT. Translating gives CASSVGGQAWTPQYF. The chain links TRBV9 to TRBJ2-3; 8 bases agree with TRBD1. This CDR3 comprises 15 residues. V dropped 0 bases and J dropped 10; count of bases not matched to a gene: 10. From germline, CDR1 is SGDLS and CDR2 YYNGEE. Full variable domain (rest looked up from reference TRBV9 and TRBJ2-3): DSGVTQTPKHLITATGQRVTLRCSPRSGDLSVYWYQQSLDQGLQFLIQYYNGEERAKGNILERFSAQQFPDLHSELNLSSLELGDSALYFCASSVGGQAWTPQYFGPGTRLTVL.

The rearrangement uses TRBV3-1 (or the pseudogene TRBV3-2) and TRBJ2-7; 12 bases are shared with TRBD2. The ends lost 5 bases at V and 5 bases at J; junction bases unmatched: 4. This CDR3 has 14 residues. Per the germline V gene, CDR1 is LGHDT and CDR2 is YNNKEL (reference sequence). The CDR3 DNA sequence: TGTGCCAGCAGCTGGACTAGCGGGGTTGACGAGCAGTACTTC. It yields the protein CASSWTSGVDEQYF.

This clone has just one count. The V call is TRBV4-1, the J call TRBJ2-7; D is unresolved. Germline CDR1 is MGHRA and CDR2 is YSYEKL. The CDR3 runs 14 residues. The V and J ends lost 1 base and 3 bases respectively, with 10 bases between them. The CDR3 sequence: CASSQAWQSYEQYF. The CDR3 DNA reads TGCGCCAGCAGCCAAGCGTGGCAGAGCTACGAGCAGTACTTC.

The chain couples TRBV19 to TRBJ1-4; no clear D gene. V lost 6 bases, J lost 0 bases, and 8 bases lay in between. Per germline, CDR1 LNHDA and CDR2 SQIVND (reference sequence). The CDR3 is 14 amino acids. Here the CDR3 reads CASSPQSTNEKLFF. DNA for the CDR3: TGTGCCAGTAGCCCACAGTCAACTAATGAAAAACTGTTTTTT.

In DNA, the CDR3 is TGTGCCAGCAGTTATCGTGTGGGGACGGAGACCCAGTACTTC. This gives the protein CASSYRVGTETQYF. The V call is TRBV6-2 or TRBV6-3, the J call TRBJ2-5; either TRBD1 or TRBD2 may supply D (5 bases each). Deletions cut 3 bases from V and 5 bases from J, with 13 bases between. Germline CDR1 MNHEY, CDR2 SVGEGT. The length of the CDR3 is 14 residues.